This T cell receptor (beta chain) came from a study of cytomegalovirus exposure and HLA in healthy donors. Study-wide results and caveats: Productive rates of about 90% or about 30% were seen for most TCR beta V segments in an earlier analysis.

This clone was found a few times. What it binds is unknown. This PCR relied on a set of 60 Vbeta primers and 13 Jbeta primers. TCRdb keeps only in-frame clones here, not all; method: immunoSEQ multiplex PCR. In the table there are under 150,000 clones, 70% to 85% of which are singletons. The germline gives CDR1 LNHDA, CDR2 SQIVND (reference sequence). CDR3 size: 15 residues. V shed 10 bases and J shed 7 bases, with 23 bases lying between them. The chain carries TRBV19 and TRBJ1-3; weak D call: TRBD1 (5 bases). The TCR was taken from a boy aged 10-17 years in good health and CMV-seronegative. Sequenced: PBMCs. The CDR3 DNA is TGTGCCACCGCCCCCGTGGGGGGTATCTCGAACACCATATATTTT. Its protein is CATAPVGGISNTIYF.